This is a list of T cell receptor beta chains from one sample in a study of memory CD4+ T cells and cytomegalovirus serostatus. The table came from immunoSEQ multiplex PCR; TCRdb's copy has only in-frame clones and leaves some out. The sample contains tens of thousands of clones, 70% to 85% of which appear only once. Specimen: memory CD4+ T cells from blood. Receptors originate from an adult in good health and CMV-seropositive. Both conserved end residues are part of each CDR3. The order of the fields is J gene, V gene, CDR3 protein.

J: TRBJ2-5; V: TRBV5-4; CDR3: CASSHGDIQETQYF
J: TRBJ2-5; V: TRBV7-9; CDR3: CASSFRLEFQETQYF
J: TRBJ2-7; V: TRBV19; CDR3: CASSPRRDRTYEQYF
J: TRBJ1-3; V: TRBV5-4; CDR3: CASSPGGFSGNTIYF
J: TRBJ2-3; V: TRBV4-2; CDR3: CASSHDRGSTDTQYF
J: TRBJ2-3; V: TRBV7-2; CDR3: CASSNNLDTQYF
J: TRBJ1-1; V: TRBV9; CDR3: CASSPQVQGRAEAFF
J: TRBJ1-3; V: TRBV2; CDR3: CASMRDIGNTIYF
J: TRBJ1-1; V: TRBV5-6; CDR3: CASSRDRLNTEAFF
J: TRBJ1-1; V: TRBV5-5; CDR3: CASSQPTGGYQAFF
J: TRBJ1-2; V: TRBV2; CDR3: CASSSTGPRGYGYTF
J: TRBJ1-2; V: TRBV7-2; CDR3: CASSLVTGEYGYTF
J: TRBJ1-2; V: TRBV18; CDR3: CASSDRNDYGYTF
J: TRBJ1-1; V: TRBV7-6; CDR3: CASSLGHGTMNTEAFF
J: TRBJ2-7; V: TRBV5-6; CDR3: CASSLWQVNEQYF
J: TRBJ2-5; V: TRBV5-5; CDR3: CASYPGQLSQETQYF
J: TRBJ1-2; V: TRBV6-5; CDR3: CASSRTALGYGYTF
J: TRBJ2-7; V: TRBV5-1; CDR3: CASSSDGTAEQYF
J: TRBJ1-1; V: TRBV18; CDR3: CASSPLEGSGAFF
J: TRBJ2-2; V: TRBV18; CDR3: CASSPRGQNTGELFF
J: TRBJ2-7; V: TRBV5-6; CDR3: CASSLAGRSYEQYF
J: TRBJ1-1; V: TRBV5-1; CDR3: CASSFTLSRQPNTEAFF
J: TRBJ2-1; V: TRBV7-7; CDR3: CASSFNRDNEQFF
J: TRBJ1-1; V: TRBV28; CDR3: CASSPRYENTEAFF
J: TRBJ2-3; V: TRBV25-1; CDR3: CATWTSADTQYF
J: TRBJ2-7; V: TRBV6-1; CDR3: CASRPGLSSYEQYF
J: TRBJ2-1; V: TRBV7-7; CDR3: CASSLGEYNEQFF
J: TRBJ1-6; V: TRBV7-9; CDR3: CASSSGTGSSPLHF
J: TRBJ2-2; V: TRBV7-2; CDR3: CASSLAGAGELFF
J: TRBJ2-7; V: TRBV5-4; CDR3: CASSLLTGVPYEQYF
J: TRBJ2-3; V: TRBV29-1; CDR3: CSVAQDTQYF
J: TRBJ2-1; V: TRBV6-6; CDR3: CASSLKPGEQFF
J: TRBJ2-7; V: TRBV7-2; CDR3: CASSFSDSYEQYF
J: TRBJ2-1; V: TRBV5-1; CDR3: CASSESGTGGVNEQFF
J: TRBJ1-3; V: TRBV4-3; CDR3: CASSQAQDSGNTIYF
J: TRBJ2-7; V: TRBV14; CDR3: CASSNTGGEGYEQYF
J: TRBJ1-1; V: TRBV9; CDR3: CASSFSGDTEAFF
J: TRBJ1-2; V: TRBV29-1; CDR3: CSARSGSEYGYTF
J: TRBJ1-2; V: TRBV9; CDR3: CASSVGGRVGYTF
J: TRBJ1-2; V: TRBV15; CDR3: CATSRGQGYGYTF
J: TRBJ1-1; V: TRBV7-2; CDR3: CASSLATGEGEAFF
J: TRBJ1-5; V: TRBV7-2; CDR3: CASSAQPGQPQHF
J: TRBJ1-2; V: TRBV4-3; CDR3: CASSQSRQGGYTF
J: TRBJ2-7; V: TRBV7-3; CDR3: CASSVTGAGFHEQYF
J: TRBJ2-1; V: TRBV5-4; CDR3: CASSSILTFDNEQFF
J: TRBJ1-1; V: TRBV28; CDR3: CASWGNTEAFF
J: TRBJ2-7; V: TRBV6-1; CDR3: CASRAAATTYEQYF
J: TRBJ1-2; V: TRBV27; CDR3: CASSKGSYGYTF
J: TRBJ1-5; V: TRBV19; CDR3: CASSIRVAQPQHF
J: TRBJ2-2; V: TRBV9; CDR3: CASSVAPSNTGELFF
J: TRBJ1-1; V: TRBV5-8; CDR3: CASSPRRPAEAFF
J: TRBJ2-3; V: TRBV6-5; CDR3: CASSNRGSTDTQYF
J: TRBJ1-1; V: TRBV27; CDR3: CASRWGTRTEAFF
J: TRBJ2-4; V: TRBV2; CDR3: CASKVGGNIQYF
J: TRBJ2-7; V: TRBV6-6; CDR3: CASSSRTSGNHEQYF